The 31 T cell receptor beta chains in this list originate from one sample, sequenced in a study of shared clonotypes between healthy human individuals. Clones were sequenced by immunoSEQ multiplex PCR, and TCRdb holds only the in-frame ones, with some missing. The sample yields over a million clones, 70% to 80% seen once. Sequencing input: memory CD4+ T cells from PBMCs. The subset was: CD45RA-negative fraction. These receptors all stem from a man aged 18-30 years in good health. Some clones in this sample may be carry-over from other donors' samples.

The sample holds one count of this clone. This chain uses TRBV5-1 with TRBJ2-2; D unresolved. CDR1 and CDR2 from the germline V gene are SGHRS and YFSETQ. CDR3 length equals 16 residues. Trimming pared 3 bases from V and 2 bases from J, leaving 14 bases between. CDR3 nucleotide sequence: TGCGCCAGCAGCTCATCGACACGAGGCAACACCGGGGAGCTGTTTTTT. It yields the protein CASSSSTRGNTGELFF.

To note about this clone: Only one base separates this from a far larger clonotype, so it likely reflects a read error. The chain carries TRBV29-1 and TRBJ1-2; D ambiguous. CDR3 length: 14 amino acids. The V end was cut by 7 bases, the J end by 6 bases, with 21 bases between. Germline CDR1 and CDR2: SQVTM and ANQGSEA. The CDR3 DNA reads TGCAGCGCTGGTTATGGATTTCAAGGGAATGGCTACACCTTC. Protein: CSAGYGFQGNGYTF.

The V and J genes are TRBV11-2 and TRBJ2-7, with 12 nucleotides matching TRBD2. CDR3 size: 17 residues. The V gene end was trimmed by 2 bases and the J gene end by 5 bases; junction bases not matched to a gene: 10. The V gene's germline CDR1 is SGHAT and CDR2 FQNNGV. CDR3 DNA: TGTGCCAGCAGCTTATGGGGACTAGCGGGCGGAGGGAACGAGCAGTACTTC. Encoded protein: CASSLWGLAGGGNEQYF.

The chain couples TRBV15 to TRBJ1-1, with 11 bases fitting TRBD1. Germline CDR1 is LNHNV and CDR2 is YYDKDF (reference sequence). The V gene end was trimmed by 2 bases and the J gene end by 4 bases; junction bases not matched to a gene: 9. The CDR3 is 17 amino acids. DNA of the CDR3: TGTGCCACCAGCAGACGGACAGGGGGCTCATCGGCCACTGAAGCTTTCTTT. Translated, it gives CATSRRTGGSSATEAFF.

The rearrangement uses TRBV7-9 and TRBJ2-1; D call uncertain. V was pared by 5 bases and J by 9 bases, with 8 bases between. CDR1 and CDR2 from the germline V gene are SEHNR and FQNEAQ (reference sequence). The CDR3 spans 11 residues. CDR3 residues: CASSPRVEQFF. The CDR3, as DNA: TGTGCCAGCAGCCCTAGGGTTGAGCAGTTCTTC.

The DNA for the CDR3 is TGTGCCAGCAGCTTGGGGGCGGGAGGCCTCACAGATACGCAGTATTTT. As protein: CASSLGAGGLTDTQYF. The chain joins TRBV7-9 to TRBJ2-3, with TRBD2 identical over 8 bases. With 3 bases clipped from V and 2 bases from J, the junction kept 7 bases outside the gene matches. This CDR3 contains 16 residues. Germline CDR1 SEHNR, CDR2 FQNEAQ (reference sequence).

This clone was seen only once. The genes are TRBV2 and TRBJ2-7; D might be TRBD1 (6 bases). This CDR3 contains 14 residues. Germline loops: CDR1 SNHLY, CDR2 FYNNEI. V was trimmed by 1 base and J by 6 bases, leaving 13 bases between them. The DNA for the CDR3 is TGTGCCAGCAGTGAAGAATCAGGGGAAACCGAGCAGTACTTC. Its protein is CASSEESGETEQYF.

This clone was counted at least ten times. The chain has TRBV9 and TRBJ1-1; no firm D call. With 4 bases removed from V and 2 bases from J, the gap between germline ends came to 21 bases. This CDR3 is 17 amino acids long. The V gene's germline CDR1 is SGDLS and CDR2 YYNGEE. The CDR3 bases are TGTGCCAGCAGCCCCCCCGGCATTTCAACACTAAACACTGAAGCTTTCTTT. It translates to CASSPPGISTLNTEAFF. The full variable domain, with the rest looked up from reference TRBV9 and TRBJ1-1, is DSGVTQTPKHLITATGQRVTLRCSPRSGDLSVYWYQQSLDQGLQFLIQYYNGEERAKGNILERFSAQQFPDLHSELNLSSLELGDSALYFCASSPPGISTLNTEAFFGQGTRLTVV.

V gene TRBV27 combines with J gene TRBJ1-1; weak D call: TRBD1 (5 bases). Germline CDR1 reads MNHEY; CDR2 reads SMNVEV (reference sequence). This CDR3 is 13 amino acids long. V lost 6 bases and J lost 10, with 18 bases in between. DNA for the CDR3: TGTGCCAGCAGACCTTGGGGGTTCGGGGTAGCTTTCTTT. This translates into CASRPWGFGVAFF.

This chain joins TRBV30 and TRBJ2-4; D is possibly TRBD1 (6 bases). Per the germline V gene, CDR1 is GTSNPN and CDR2 is SVGIG (reference sequence). This CDR3 has 15 amino acids. V shed 2 bases and J shed 1 base, with 12 bases lying between them. The CDR3 bases are TGTGCCTGGAGTATCCTCGGACAGGCCAAAAACATTCAGTACTTC. Protein: CAWSILGQAKNIQYF.

V usage is TRBV5-6 and J usage is TRBJ1-2; D unclear. This CDR3 is built from 15 residues. Trimming shortened V by 4 bases and J by 2 bases, and 15 bases separated the two germline ends. Germline CDR1 SGHDT, CDR2 YYEEEE. The CDR3 is CASSRASGSNYGYTF. The CDR3 bases are TGTGCCAGCAGCCGGGCGTCCGGGAGCAACTATGGCTACACCTTC.

The chain uses TRBV4-2 and TRBJ1-1, with D unclear. Germline CDR1 LGHNA, CDR2 YNFKEQ. The CDR3 is made up of 15 amino acids. Trimming removed 0 bases from V and 3 bases from J, with 11 bases in between. The CDR3 loop is CASSQDPYSYTEAFF. CDR3 coding DNA: TGTGCCAGCAGCCAAGATCCTTATAGTTACACTGAAGCTTTCTTT.

The chain is built from TRBV6-1 and TRBJ1-4; D unclear. V lost 1 base, J lost 0 bases, and 6 bases lay in between. Per germline, CDR1 MNHNS and CDR2 SASEGT. The CDR3 contains 15 residues. The chain's CDR3 is CASSEGGSTNEKLFF. In DNA, the CDR3 is TGTGCCAGCAGTGAAGGCGGGTCAACTAATGAAAAACTGTTTTTT.

This clone has a handful of counts. The gene calls are TRBV2 and TRBJ1-3; D is uncertain. The V gene's germline CDR1 is SNHLY and CDR2 FYNNEI. This CDR3 spans 12 amino acids. V gave up 8 bases and J gave up 0 bases, with 5 bases separating them. The CDR3 reads CASRYSGNTIYF. Here the CDR3 DNA reads TGTGCCAGCCGGTACTCTGGAAACACCATATATTTT.

This rearrangement joins TRBV30 to TRBJ2-7, with TRBD2 identical over 8 bases. The trim removed 1 base at V and 1 base at J, leaving 6 bases unmatched. Germline V gene sequence: CDR1 GTSNPN, CDR2 SVGIG (reference sequence). The CDR3 has 15 residues. The CDR3: CAWSGATSVSYEQYF. As DNA, the CDR3 is TGTGCCTGGAGTGGGGCGACTAGCGTATCCTACGAGCAGTACTTC.

The chain is built from TRBV27 and TRBJ2-7; D tentatively fits TRBD1 or TRBD2 (7 bases each). Germline V lookup: CDR1 MNHEY, CDR2 SMNVEV (reference sequence). The V gene lost 4 bases and the J gene lost 7 bases, with 20 bases spanning the gap. This CDR3 has 15 amino acids. CDR3 coding DNA: TGTGCCAGCAGTTCTAGGACCCAGGGGGGGTGGGAGCAGTACTTC. The encoded protein is CASSSRTQGGWEQYF.

The J gene is TRBJ2-1, the V gene TRBV28; TRBD1 is a possible D gene (7 bases). Trimming stripped 5 bases from V and 3 bases from J, with 14 bases between. Germline loops: CDR1 MDHEN, CDR2 SYDVKM. This CDR3 comprises 15 residues. This CDR3 is CASSLPGGNYNEQFF. The CDR3, as DNA: TGTGCCAGCAGTCTCCCAGGGGGGAACTACAATGAGCAGTTCTTC.

The chain couples TRBV7-6 to TRBJ1-5; D remains ambiguous. V was cut by 7 bases and J by 6 bases, with 16 bases left in between. Germline V gene lookup returns CDR1 SGHVS and CDR2 FNYEAQ. This CDR3 has 14 residues. CDR3 region: CASINFGRGQPQHF. CDR3 bases: TGTGCCAGCATCAATTTCGGACGGGGTCAGCCCCAGCATTTT.

This clone has only a few counts. The rearrangement joins TRBV5-6 to TRBJ2-3; D is perhaps TRBD2 (5 bases). Germline CDR1 is SGHDT and CDR2 is YYEEEE. The CDR3 sequence is 14 residues long. V lost 4 bases to trimming and J lost 2 bases, with 11 bases between them. The CDR3 loop is CASSRGGFTDTQYF. The CDR3 DNA sequence: TGTGCCAGCAGCCGTGGCGGGTTCACAGATACGCAGTATTTT. Combining the CDR3 with reference TRBV5-6 and TRBJ2-3 gives the whole variable domain DAGVTQSPTHLIKTRGQQVTLRCSPKSGHDTVSWYQQALGQGPQFIFQYYEEEERQRGNFPDRFSGHQFPNYSSELNVNALLLGDSALYLCASSRGGFTDTQYFGPGTRLTVL.

Comment on this clone: This clone may be a read error of a much larger clone one base away. Other DNA sequences in this specimen translate into the identical CDR3. The chain uses TRBV19 and TRBJ1-1; D possibly corresponds to TRBD1 (6 bases). CDR1 is LNHDA, CDR2 SQIVND, per germline (reference sequence). This CDR3 has 13 residues. The CDR3, as DNA: TGCGCCAGTAGTCCGCAGACAGGCTCGGGAGCTTTCTTT. Amino acids: CASSPQTGSGAFF.

The chain has TRBV10-3 and TRBJ2-1; D could derive from TRBD1 or TRBD2 (5 bases each). Germline V gene data show CDR1 as ENHRY and CDR2 as SYGVKD. CDR3 length equals 13 residues. V shed 8 bases and J shed 10 bases, with 18 bases lying between them. This chain's CDR3 is CAIGDEGWREQFF. The CDR3 nucleotides read TGTGCCATCGGGGACGAGGGGTGGCGAGAGCAGTTCTTC.

V usage is TRBV7-9 and J usage is TRBJ2-7, with D perhaps TRBD2 (6 bases). Germline V CDR1 and CDR2: SEHNR, FQNEAQ (reference sequence). This CDR3 has 15 amino acids. The V end was cut by 5 bases, the J end by 5 bases, with 19 bases between. CDR3 coding DNA: TGTGCCAGCAGCCCCGTCGGAGGGATACCGAACGAGCAGTACTTC. The encoded protein is CASSPVGGIPNEQYF.

This clone was seen ten or more times. The rearrangement uses TRBV9 and TRBJ2-3, with D possibly being TRBD2 (6 bases). V lost 4 bases and J lost 2, with 17 bases in between. CDR3 length: 16 amino acids. Germline V lookup: CDR1 SGDLS, CDR2 YYNGEE. The chain's CDR3 is CASSSRGSGNTDTQYF. The CDR3 DNA reads TGTGCCAGCAGCTCCCGGGGTAGCGGAAACACAGATACGCAGTATTTT.

The chain has TRBV18 and TRBJ1-5; 7 bases line up with TRBD1. The CDR3 contains 16 residues. CDR1 and CDR2 from the germline V gene are KGHSH and LQKENI. The trim removed 3 bases at V and 3 bases at J, leaving 8 bases unmatched. The CDR3 coding sequence is TGTGCCAGCTCACCGGACGGGACAGCCCCCAATCAGCCCCAGCATTTT. This encodes CASSPDGTAPNQPQHF.

J is TRBJ2-1 and V is TRBV5-4, with 7 bases lining up with TRBD2. The germline V gene has CDR1 SGHNT and CDR2 YYREEE (reference sequence). There are 15 residues in the CDR3. The trim removed 3 bases at V and 5 bases at J, leaving 8 bases unmatched. CDR3: CASSSGLLTHNEQFF. DNA of the CDR3: TGTGCCAGCAGCTCGGGACTATTAACCCACAATGAGCAGTTCTTC. Looking up the rest from reference TRBV5-4 and TRBJ2-1 gives the full variable domain: ETGVTQSPTHLIKTRGQQVTLRCSSQSGHNTVSWYQQALGQGPQFIFQYYREEENGRGNFPPRFSGLQFPNYSSELNVNALELDDSALYLCASSSGLLTHNEQFFGPGTRLTVL.

A word on this clone: This specimen includes other DNA sequences encoding the same CDR3. This chain joins TRBV5-1 and TRBJ2-3; 11 positions match TRBD2. V shed 4 bases and J 2 bases; nucleotides not matched to a gene: 6. The CDR3 covers 16 residues. Germline V gives CDR1 SGHRS, CDR2 YFSETQ. Written as DNA, the CDR3 is TGCGCCAGCAGCCTCGGGACTAGCGGACTCACAGATACGCAGTATTTT. This translates into CASSLGTSGLTDTQYF.

The chain joins TRBV28 to TRBJ2-7; TRBD1 is a possible D gene (5 bases). Germline loops: CDR1 MDHEN, CDR2 SYDVKM. CDR3 length equals 15 residues. Trimming pared 5 bases from V and 6 bases from J, leaving 20 bases between. CDR3 sequence: CASSPPGAHAPEQYF. Written as DNA, the CDR3 is TGTGCCAGCAGTCCTCCTGGGGCGCACGCCCCCGAGCAGTACTTC.

The chain carries TRBV10-3 and TRBJ2-1; D is unresolved. Germline V gene sequence: CDR1 ENHRY, CDR2 SYGVKD. V lost 2 bases and J lost 10, with 9 bases in between. The CDR3 spans 12 residues. CDR3: CAISENREEQFF. The CDR3 nucleotides read TGTGCCATCAGTGAGAATAGGGAAGAGCAGTTCTTC.

This clone has just one count. The chain couples TRBV28 to TRBJ1-1, with TRBD1 identical over 7 bases. The V segment lost 5 bases and the J segment 1 base; nucleotides outside the gene matches: 7. CDR1 is MDHEN, CDR2 SYDVKM, per germline. The CDR3 is 15 amino acids. CDR3 sequence (DNA): TGTGCCAGCAGTCCACCACAGGGGTCGAACACTGAAGCTTTCTTT. It is translated as CASSPPQGSNTEAFF.

This clone was found once. The rearrangement joins TRBV10-3 to TRBJ1-1; D call uncertain. Germline V gene data show CDR1 as ENHRY and CDR2 as SYGVKD. The CDR3 is made up of 14 amino acids. Trimming shortened V by 2 bases and J by 0 bases, and 7 bases separated the two germline ends. The CDR3 nucleotides read TGTGCCATCAGTGAGGCCCACATGAACACTGAAGCTTTCTTT. This codes for CAISEAHMNTEAFF.

The chain links TRBV7-8 to TRBJ2-7, with D perhaps TRBD1 (5 bases). CDR1 is SGHVS and CDR2 is FQNEAQ in the germline V gene. Trimming shortened V by 1 base and J by 6 bases, and 16 bases separated the two germline ends. The CDR3 has 15 amino acids. CDR3 in DNA: TGTGCCAGCAGCTTAGAGGGGCGGCTACTACCCGAGCAGTACTTC. Its translation is CASSLEGRLLPEQYF.